A single sample is the source of the 8 T cell receptor beta chains below, sequenced in a study of T cells in Graves' hyperthyroidism and ophthalmopathy. RNA transcripts were the template for amplifying TCR beta CDR3 regions. HTBI primers were used for first-round RT-PCR of the TCR CDR3. TCRdb analysed the multiplex PCR reads with MiXCR anew, one entry per CDR3 protein. Of about 290,000 distinct CDR3 sequences in the sample, roughly 13% are singletons; the top ten hold 7.9%. The material sequenced was blood. These receptors were collected from a woman aged 35 to 49 with Graves' hyperthyroidism.

The rearrangement joins TRBV5-1 to TRBJ2-7; TRBD2 matches 10 bases. Germline-derived CDR1 and CDR2 are SGHRS and YFSETQ. There are 16 residues in the CDR3. J was trimmed by 0 bases and V by 1 base; bases with no gene match: 4. CDR3 coding DNA: TGCGCCAGCAGCTTGTATTCTAGCGGGAGCTCCTACGAGCAGTACTTC. It encodes CASSLYSSGSSYEQYF.

This clonotype was found a few times. This sequence joins TRBV3-1 and TRBJ1-1; D is unclear. The CDR3 is 15 residues long. Looked up from germline, CDR1 is LGHDT and CDR2 is YNNKEL (reference sequence). V lost 5 bases, J lost 1 base, and 14 bases lay in between. CDR3: CASSDHRLPNTEAFF. The DNA of the CDR3 is TGTGCCAGCAGCGATCACAGACTACCGAACACTGAAGCTTTCTTT.

In this sample, this clonotype turned up many times. The chain has TRBV28 and TRBJ2-3; 7 nucleotides line up with TRBD1. Germline V gene lookup returns CDR1 MDHEN and CDR2 SYDVKM. CDR3 length: 15 residues. Trimming cost V 4 bases and J 5 bases; bases outside gene matches: 9. CDR3 residues: CASSSGQVGGDTQYF. CDR3 sequence (DNA): TGTGCCAGCAGTTCTGGACAGGTCGGTGGAGATACGCAGTATTTT.

The chain has TRBV7-9 and TRBJ2-5; D gene unclear. Trimming left V 5 bases short and J 7 bases short, with 23 bases between. This CDR3 region has 16 residues. Germline CDR1 is SEHNR and CDR2 is FQNEAQ (reference sequence). The CDR3 protein is CASSPPVQPDDGTQYF. The CDR3 DNA follows: TGTGCCAGCAGCCCCCCGGTCCAGCCGGACGATGGGACCCAGTACTTC.

This clonotype was seen repeatedly, ten times or more. The chain recombines TRBV2 with TRBJ1-2; a possible D gene is TRBD1 (5 bases). The germline V and J ends were trimmed by 3 bases and 2 bases, with 10 bases remaining between them. The CDR3 extends over 14 amino acids. The germline CDR1 and CDR2 sequences are SNHLY and FYNNEI. The CDR3 spells CASSEMGLNYGYTF. CDR3 nucleotides: TGTGCCAGCAGTGAGATGGGGCTGAACTATGGCTACACCTTC.

This clonotype was recorded a few times. The J gene is TRBJ2-3, the V gene TRBV5-8; TRBD2 is a possible D gene (5 bases). CDR3 length: 14 amino acids. Germline CDR1 is SGHTS and CDR2 is YDEGEE. The V and J ends lost 7 bases and 3 bases respectively, with 15 bases between them. The CDR3 spells CASPRTVGTDTQYF. The CDR3 nucleotides are TGTGCCAGCCCCCGGACTGTTGGTACAGATACGCAGTATTTT.

This clonotype was counted ten times or more. This rearrangement joins TRBV7-8 to TRBJ1-2; the D gene is possibly TRBD1 (5 bases). Trimming shortened V by 1 base and J by 7 bases, and 7 bases separated the two germline ends. CDR3 length: 12 amino acids. Germline CDR1 and CDR2: SGHVS and FQNEAQ. The CDR3 sequence is CASSLGGGGYTF. CDR3 bases: TGTGCCAGCAGCTTAGGGGGCGGTGGCTACACCTTC.

CDR3 bases: TGTGCCAGCAGCTTGGAGGGGACAGTTCCGAACACCGGGGAGCTGTTTTTT. It specifies CASSLEGTVPNTGELFF. The chain couples TRBV7-9 to TRBJ2-2; TRBD1 is a possible D gene (7 bases). CDR1 is SEHNR and CDR2 is FQNEAQ in the germline V gene (reference sequence). V lost 3 bases and J lost 0, with 14 bases in between. This CDR3 comprises 17 residues.